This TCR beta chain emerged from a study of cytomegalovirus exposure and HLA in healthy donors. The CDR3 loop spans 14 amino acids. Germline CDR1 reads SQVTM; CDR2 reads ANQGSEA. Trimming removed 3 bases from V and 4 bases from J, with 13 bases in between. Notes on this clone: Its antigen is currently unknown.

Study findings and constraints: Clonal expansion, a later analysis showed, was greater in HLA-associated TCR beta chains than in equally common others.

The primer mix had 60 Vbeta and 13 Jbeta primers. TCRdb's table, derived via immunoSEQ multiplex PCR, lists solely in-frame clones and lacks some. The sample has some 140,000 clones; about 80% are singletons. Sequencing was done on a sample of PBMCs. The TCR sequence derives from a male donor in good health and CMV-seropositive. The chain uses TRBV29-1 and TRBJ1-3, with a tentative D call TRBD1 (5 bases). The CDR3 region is CSVDGAAGGNTIYF. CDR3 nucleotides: TGCAGCGTTGATGGGGCAGCCGGAGGAAACACCATATATTTT.